The rows below give T cell receptor beta chains drawn from one sample of a study of T cells in Graves' hyperthyroidism and ophthalmopathy. TCRdb passed the multiplex PCR reads through MiXCR, listing each CDR3 protein once. There are about 720,000 distinct CDR3 sequences in the sample; around 20% occur only once, and approximately 15% lies in the top ten. The specimen was blood. The source is a woman between 50 and 59 years old with Graves' hyperthyroidism that later progressed to Graves' ophthalmopathy. Each CDR3 is given with its conserved first and last residue. A D gene is named only where the DNA matches it firmly. Rows give clone size only sometimes, using once, few, many, or a class for an expanded clone.

>.|many|TRBJ1-6|TRBV20-1
TGCAGTGCTAGAGTACTAGCAGGGACGAAGGCAACGGTCCACTTT
CSARVLAGTKATVHF
>.|many|TRBJ1-1|TRBV12-3/TRBV12-4
TGTGCCAGCAGCTTTGTTAGGGATGGGGACACTGAAGCTTTCTTT
CASSFVRDGDTEAFF
>.|.|TRBJ1-3|TRBV12-3/TRBV12-4
TGTGCCAGCTGGACCGGGACCGTCTCTGGAAACACCATATATTTT
CASWTGTVSGNTIYF
>.|few|TRBJ2-2|TRBV4-1
TGCGCCAGCAGCCAAGTGGTCAGCCCTTGGTCCGGGGAGCTGTTTTTT
CASSQVVSPWSGELFF
>.|.|TRBJ2-5|TRBV5-4
TGTGCCAGCAGCTTGCGGGTTGGCCAAGAGACCCAGTACTTC
CASSLRVGQETQYF
>TRBD1|.|TRBJ1-2|TRBV19
TGTGCCAGTAGGGGACAGGCGCCCAACTATGGCTACACCTTC
CASRGQAPNYGYTF
>.|many|TRBJ1-5|TRBV12-3/TRBV12-4
TGTGCCAGCAGTTTGGAGGGAGGGAATAGCAATCAGCCCCAGCATTTT
CASSLEGGNSNQPQHF
>.|few|TRBJ2-1|TRBV15
TGTGCCACCAGCAGAGATCAAGGGGGTTTGCAGTTCTTC
CATSRDQGGLQFF
>.|few|TRBJ1-1|TRBV4-1
TGCGCCAGCAGCCTAGTTTCCTCCCGCACTGAAGCTTTCTTT
CASSLVSSRTEAFF
>.|.|TRBJ2-2|TRBV13
TGTGCCAGCAGCTTAGTTGAACCCGGGGAGCTGTTTTTT
CASSLVEPGELFF
>TRBD2|.|TRBJ2-3|TRBV7-2
TGTGCCAGCAGCTTTCAAGCGGGGGGGCCGCCGGCAGATACGCAGTATTTT
CASSFQAGGPPADTQYF
>.|.|TRBJ2-1|TRBV29-1
TGCAGCGCTCCAAGCGGAAATGAGCAGTTCTTC
CSAPSGNEQFF
>.|.|TRBJ2-3|TRBV9
TGTGCCAGCAGCCCATGGGGGGACCAGTTGACAGATACGCAGTATTTT
CASSPWGDQLTDTQYF
>TRBD2|many|TRBJ2-2|TRBV6-1
TGTGCCAGCAGTTCGGGGGGAGCGAACACCGGGGAGCTGTTTTTT
CASSSGGANTGELFF
>TRBD1|few|TRBJ1-2|TRBV10-3
TGTGCCATCAGTGAGGAGACAGGGAACTATGGCTACACCTTC
CAISEETGNYGYTF
>.|few|TRBJ2-1|TRBV10-3
TGTGCCATCAGTGACCTTATTGGCGAGCAGTTCTTC
CAISDLIGEQFF
>.|.|TRBJ1-3|TRBV19
TGTGCCAGTCAAGCTCGGGCAAGCCCGTCTGGAAACACCATATATTTT
CASQARASPSGNTIYF
>TRBD1|.|TRBJ2-7|TRBV6-1
TGTGCCAGCAGACCGACAGGGGCCACCTACGAGCAGTACTTC
CASRPTGATYEQYF
>.|many|TRBJ2-5|TRBV3-1
TGTGCCAGCAGCCAAGATTGGATGAACGGACAAGAGACCCAGTACTTC
CASSQDWMNGQETQYF
>.|.|TRBJ1-2|TRBV6-1
TGTGCCAGCAGCCGGACAACAAGAAACTATGGCTACACCTTC
CASSRTTRNYGYTF